Below, 7 T cell receptor beta chains from the same sample are listed, as sequenced in a study of monozygotic twins with inflammatory bowel disease. TCRdb re-called the 5' RACE reads; one entry per CDR3 protein, DNA not given. Seen in this sample are approximately 390,000 distinct CDR3 sequences; the ten most common clones hold approximately 2.3%. The sample was blood. These receptors were taken from a human donor with ulcerative colitis or Crohn's disease, or a healthy co-twin of an affected twin (not recorded which).

The chain employs TRBV7-2 and TRBJ1-4; TCRdb returns TRBD1, unconfirmable since there is no DNA. The CDR3 contains 12 residues. Germline V gives CDR1 SGHTA, CDR2 FQGNSA. CDR3 sequence reads: CASSFEGEKLFF.

This sequence joins TRBV27 and TRBJ2-1; absent DNA, TCRdb's TRBD1 call cannot be checked. The germline V gene has CDR1 MNHEY and CDR2 SMNVEV (reference sequence). The CDR3 is made up of 17 amino acids. The CDR3 loop is CASSLIGAQPSYNEQFF.

V and J are TRBV5-6 and TRBJ2-5; the D call of TRBD1 rests on TCRdb alone, since no DNA is present to check it. Germline CDR1 is SGHDT and CDR2 is YYEEEE. The CDR3 has 12 residues. CDR3 sequence: CASDAGAETQYF.

The rearrangement joins TRBV30 to TRBJ2-1; checking the TCRdb D call of TRBD1 is not possible without DNA. There are 13 residues in the CDR3. Germline assignment: CDR1 GTSNPN and CDR2 SVGIG (reference sequence). The CDR3 here is CAWSGTGSSEQFF. The variable domain in full, completed from reference TRBV30 and TRBJ2-1, reads SQTIHQWPATLVQPVGSPLSLECTVEGTSNPNLYWYRQAAGRGLQLLFYSVGIGQISSEVPQNLSASRPQDRQFILSSKKLLLSDSGFYLCAWSGTGSSEQFFGPGTRLTVL.

The chain is built from TRBV20-1 and TRBJ2-3; TCRdb's assignment of TRBD1 cannot be checked, as there is no DNA. The V gene's germline CDR1 is DFQATT and CDR2 SNEGSKA (reference sequence). CDR3 length: 18 residues. The CDR3 region is CSAPPRPGHTLILDTQYF.

The chain has TRBV6-4 and TRBJ2-2; as DNA is missing, the TRBD1 call by TCRdb cannot be tested. CDR3 length equals 15 residues. Germline CDR1 reads MRHNA; CDR2 reads SNTAGT. The CDR3 here is CASRQTGRNTGELFF.

The genes are TRBV9 and TRBJ2-2; absent DNA, TCRdb's TRBD1 call cannot be checked. Germline CDR1 reads SGDLS; CDR2 reads YYNGEE. The CDR3 is made up of 15 amino acids. The CDR3 spells CASGKTGGAGGELFF. Full variable domain (rest looked up from reference TRBV9 and TRBJ2-2): DSGVTQTPKHLITATGQRVTLRCSPRSGDLSVYWYQQSLDQGLQFLIQYYNGEERAKGNILERFSAQQFPDLHSELNLSSLELGDSALYFCASGKTGGAGGELFFGEGSRLTVL.